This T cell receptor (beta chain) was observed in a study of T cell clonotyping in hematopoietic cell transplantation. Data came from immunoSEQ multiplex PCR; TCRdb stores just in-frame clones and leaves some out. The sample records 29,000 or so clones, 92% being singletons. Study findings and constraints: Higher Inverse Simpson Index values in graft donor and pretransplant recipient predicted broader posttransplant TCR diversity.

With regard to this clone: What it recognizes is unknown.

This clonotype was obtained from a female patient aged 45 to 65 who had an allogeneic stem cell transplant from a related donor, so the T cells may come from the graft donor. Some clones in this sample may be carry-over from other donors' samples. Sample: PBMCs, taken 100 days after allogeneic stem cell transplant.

This CDR3 reads CSVDTANTGELFF. CDR3 in DNA: TGCAGCGTTGACACAGCGAACACCGGGGAGCTGTTTTTT. The rearrangement joins TRBV29-1 to TRBJ2-2; D call uncertain. Trimming removed 3 bases at V and 0 bases at J, with 5 bases between. CDR1 is SQVTM and CDR2 is ANQGSEA in the germline V gene. This CDR3 spans 13 amino acids.